The source of this T cell receptor (beta chain) is a study of response to subunit inactivated influenza vaccine. Study-level points and caveats: The authors offered the suggestion that each seasonal influenza vaccination recruits few new T cells.

TCRdb called the RT-PCR reads again in MiXCR, with one record for every CDR3 protein. In the table there are under 850,000 distinct CDR3 sequences, roughly 18% of which are singletons. This clonotype occurred a few times. Its cognate antigen is unknown. The germline CDR1 and CDR2 sequences are SGHRS and YFSETQ. J was trimmed by 0 bases and V by 4 bases; bases with no gene match: 9. The CDR3 has 17 amino acids. The material was PBMCs from blood, obtained 4 to 6 days after vaccination. The source of this sequence is a man aged 45-65 years who received an inactivated influenza vaccine. The chain recombines TRBV5-1 with TRBJ2-7; TRBD2 aligns across 11 bases. In DNA form, the CDR3 reads TGCGCCAGCAGCCTACTAGCGGGAGAACTCCTCTCCTACGAGCAGTACTTC. This gives the protein CASSLLAGELLSYEQYF.